The TCR beta chain under discussion was sequenced for a study of blood T cells in healthy people across ages. Study-wide points: What prevented conclusive comparison of naive and antigen-experienced cells was that PBMCs were unsorted.

The sample holds many counts of this clonotype. Its antigen is unknown. After removal of 6 bases from V and 5 bases from J, the junction contained 8 bases not matched to a gene. CDR3 length equals 15 residues. The germline CDR1 and CDR2 sequences are MNHEY and SVGEGT. The authors ran a second PCR of about 6 to 11 cycles using a sample-barcoded 5' primer and a J-beta primer mix. The template-switch adaptor was a 5' adaptor with 12 random nucleotides. It tagged each cDNA molecule. TCRdb reprocessed the 5' RACE reads via MiXCR and lists one record per CDR3 protein. This sample yields more than 550,000 distinct CDR3 sequences, of which approximately 22% are seen a single time; roughly 22% belongs to the top ten.

The chain employs TRBV6-2 or TRBV6-3 and TRBJ2-2; 8 nucleotides match TRBD1. The TCR originated in a man between 65 and 85 years old in good health. Sequencing was performed on blood. CDR3 sequence (DNA): TGTGCCAGCAGCTCAGGGGGCCAGGTAACCGGGGAGCTGTTTTTT. It is translated as CASSSGGQVTGELFF.